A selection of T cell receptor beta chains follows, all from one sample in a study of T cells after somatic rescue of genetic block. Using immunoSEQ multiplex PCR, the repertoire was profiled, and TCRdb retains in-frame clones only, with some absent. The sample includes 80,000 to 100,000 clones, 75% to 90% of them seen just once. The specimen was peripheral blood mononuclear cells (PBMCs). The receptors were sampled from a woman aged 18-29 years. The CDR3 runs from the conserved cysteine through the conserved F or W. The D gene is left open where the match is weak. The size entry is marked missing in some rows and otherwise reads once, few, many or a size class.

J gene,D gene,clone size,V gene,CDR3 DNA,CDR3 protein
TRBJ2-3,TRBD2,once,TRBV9,TGTGCCAGCACTTCCCGGACTAGCGGGAGCGGTGATACGCAGTATTTT,CASTSRTSGSGDTQYF
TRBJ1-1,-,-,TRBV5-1,TGCGCCAGCAGCTCCCCCTTCAACACTGAAGCTTTCTTT,CASSSPFNTEAFF
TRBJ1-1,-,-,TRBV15,TGTGCCACCAGCAGAGGATGGAGGAACACTGAAGCTTTCTTT,CATSRGWRNTEAFF
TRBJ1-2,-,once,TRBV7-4,TGTGCCAGCAGCTTAGATGGTAATGGCTACACCTTC,CASSLDGNGYTF
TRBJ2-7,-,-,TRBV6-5,TGTGCCAGCAGCCTCACCAGCGGCTACGAGCAGTACTTC,CASSLTSGYEQYF
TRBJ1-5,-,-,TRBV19,TGTGCCAGTAGTATCCGCTTGGGGGGGAATAGCAATCAGCCCCAGCATTTT,CASSIRLGGNSNQPQHF
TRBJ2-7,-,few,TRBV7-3,TGTGCCAGCAGCTTAGGTAGGGCTCAAACCTACGAGCAGTACTTC,CASSLGRAQTYEQYF
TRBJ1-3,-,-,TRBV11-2,TGTGCCAGCAGCTTAGGGGCCTCTGGAAACACCATATATTTT,CASSLGASGNTIYF
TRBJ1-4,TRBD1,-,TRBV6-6,TGTGCCAGCAGTCCCCGAGGGGACAGGGAAAAACTGTTTTTT,CASSPRGDREKLFF
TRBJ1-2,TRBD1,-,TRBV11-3,TGTGCCAGCAGCTCCGGGACAGAGGGGCTCTATGGCTACACCTTC,CASSSGTEGLYGYTF
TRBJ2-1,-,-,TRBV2,TGTGCCAGCTCGACAGCTGAGCAGTTCTTC,CASSTAEQFF
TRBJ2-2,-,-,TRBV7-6,TGTGCCAGCAGCTTAGGGTCAGGGTTGGCGAACACCGGGGAGCTGTTTTTT,CASSLGSGLANTGELFF
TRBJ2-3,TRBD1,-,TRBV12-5,TGTGCTAGTGGTTTGAGACAGGGAATAGATACGCAGTATTTT,CASGLRQGIDTQYF
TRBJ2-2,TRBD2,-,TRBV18,TGTGCCAGCTCCCGGGCAGCGGGAGACACCGGGGAGCTGTTTTTT,CASSRAAGDTGELFF
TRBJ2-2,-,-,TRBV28,TGTGCCAGCAGTTTTCTCGACGGGGAGCTGTTTTTT,CASSFLDGELFF
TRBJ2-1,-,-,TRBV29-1,TGCAGCGTTGGACGGGGGTCCTACAATGAGCAGTTCTTC,CSVGRGSYNEQFF
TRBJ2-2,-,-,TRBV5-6,TGTGCCAGCAGCTCCCGCCTCGTTTCGAACACCGGGGAGCTGTTTTTT,CASSSRLVSNTGELFF
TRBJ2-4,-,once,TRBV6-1,TGTGCCAGCAGTGGCCTCGGGCCAGGGGCCAAAAACATTCAGTACTTC,CASSGLGPGAKNIQYF
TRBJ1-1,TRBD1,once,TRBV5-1,TGCGCCAGCGGAACCGGGACAGGGGGCGAAGGCACTGAAGCTTTCTTT,CASGTGTGGEGTEAFF
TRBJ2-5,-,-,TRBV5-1,TGCGCCAGCAGCTTGGCCCCGGGACAACAAGAGACCCAGTACTTC,CASSLAPGQQETQYF
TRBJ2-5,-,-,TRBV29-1,TGCAGCGGGCAAATAGCGGAGCGCCACCAAGAGACCCAGTACTTC,CSGQIAERHQETQYF
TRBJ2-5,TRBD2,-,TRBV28,TGTGCCAGCCGCGTAGCGGGATCCCCCGGGGAGACCCAGTACTTC,CASRVAGSPGETQYF
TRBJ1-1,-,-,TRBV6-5,TGTGCCAGCAGTTACTCGGAAAATTGGAACACTGAAGCTTTCTTT,CASSYSENWNTEAFF
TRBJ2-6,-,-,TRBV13,TGTGCCAGCAGCTTCGCTGGGGCCAACGTCCTGACTTTC,CASSFAGANVLTF
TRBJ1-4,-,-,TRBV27,TGTGCCAGCAGTAGGTTAGGCGGGGAAAATGAAAAACTGTTTTTT,CASSRLGGENEKLFF
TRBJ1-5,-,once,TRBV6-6,TGTGCCAGCACCGAACAGGGATCCATACAGCCCCAGCATTTT,CASTEQGSIQPQHF
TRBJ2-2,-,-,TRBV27,TGTGCCAGCACCCTCACCGGGGAGCTGTTTTTT,CASTLTGELFF
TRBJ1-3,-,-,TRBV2,TGTGCCAGCAGTGGACGCCGGGTCTCTGGAAACACCATATATTTT,CASSGRRVSGNTIYF
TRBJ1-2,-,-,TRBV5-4,TGTGCCAGCAGCTTACTAGACCCAGGGTATGGCTACACCTTC,CASSLLDPGYGYTF
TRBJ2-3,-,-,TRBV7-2,TGTGCCAGCAGCCGTCTCCGGGGAGATACGCAGTATTTT,CASSRLRGDTQYF
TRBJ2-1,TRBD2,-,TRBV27,TGTGCCAGCAGTCTACCGGGACTAGCGGGAAGACGCAATGAGCAGTTCTTC,CASSLPGLAGRRNEQFF
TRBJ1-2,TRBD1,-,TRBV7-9,TGTGCCAGCAGCCCCGGTAAGGACAGGGGAGGCTATGGCTACACCTTC,CASSPGKDRGGYGYTF
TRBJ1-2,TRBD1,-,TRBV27,TGTGCCAGCAGTTGGGGGGACAGGAACTATGGCTACACCTTC,CASSWGDRNYGYTF
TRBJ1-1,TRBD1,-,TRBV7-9,TGTGCCAGCAGCTCGTCCGGGGACAGGGGACGGGCTGAAGCTTTCTTT,CASSSSGDRGRAEAFF
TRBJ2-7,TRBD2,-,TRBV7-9,TGTGCCAGCAGAGCAGCGGGAGTTCCCACAAGTCCCCAAACCTACGAGCAGTACTTC,CASRAAGVPTSPQTYEQYF
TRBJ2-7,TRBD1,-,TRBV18,TGTGCCAGCTCGCGAGGACAGGGTAACTCCTACGAGCAGTACTTC,CASSRGQGNSYEQYF
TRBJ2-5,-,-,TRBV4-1,TGCGCCAGCAGCCAAGATGCCGGGGGACAGCAGACCCAGTACTTC,CASSQDAGGQQTQYF
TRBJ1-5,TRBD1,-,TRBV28,TGTGCCAGCACCATTGGACAGGGTGTGCCCCAGCATTTT,CASTIGQGVPQHF
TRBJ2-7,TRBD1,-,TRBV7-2,TGTGCCAGCAGCCCTGCGGGTTCGACAGGGCTATTAGCCTACGAGCAGTACTTC,CASSPAGSTGLLAYEQYF
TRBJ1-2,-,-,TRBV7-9,TGTGCCAGCAGCCCCTCTCAGGGAGGCTACACCTTC,CASSPSQGGYTF
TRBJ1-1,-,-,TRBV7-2,TGTGCCAGCAGCCGGATGAACACTGAAGCTTTCTTT,CASSRMNTEAFF
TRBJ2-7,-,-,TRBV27,TGTGCCAGCAGTTTAGGAGGATACGAGCAGTACTTC,CASSLGGYEQYF